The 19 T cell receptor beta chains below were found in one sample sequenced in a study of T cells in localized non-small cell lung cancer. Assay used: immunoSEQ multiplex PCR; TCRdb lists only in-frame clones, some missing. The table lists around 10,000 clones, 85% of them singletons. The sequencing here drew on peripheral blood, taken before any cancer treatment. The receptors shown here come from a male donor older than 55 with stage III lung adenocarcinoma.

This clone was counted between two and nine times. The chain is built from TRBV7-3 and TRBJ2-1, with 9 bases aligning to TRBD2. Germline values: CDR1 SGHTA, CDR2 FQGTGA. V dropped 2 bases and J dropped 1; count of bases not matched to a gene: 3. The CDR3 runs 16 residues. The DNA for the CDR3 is TGTGCCAGCAGCTTAGCGGGAGGGACATCCTACAATGAGCAGTTCTTC. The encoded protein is CASSLAGGTSYNEQFF.

Here the CDR3 DNA reads TGCGCCAGCAGCCAGGGGAGAACCGGGGAGCTGTTTTTT. It is translated as CASSQGRTGELFF. The chain carries TRBV4-3 and TRBJ2-2, with D possibly TRBD2 on 5 matching bases. CDR3 length: 13 amino acids. V lost 3 bases and J lost 5, with 7 bases in between. In germline, CDR1 is LGHNA, CDR2 YSLEER.

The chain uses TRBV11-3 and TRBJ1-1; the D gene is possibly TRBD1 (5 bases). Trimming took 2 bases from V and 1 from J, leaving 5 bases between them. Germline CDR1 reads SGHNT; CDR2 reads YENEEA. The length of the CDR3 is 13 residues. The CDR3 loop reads CASSLQGNTEAFF. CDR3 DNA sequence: TGTGCCAGCAGCTTACAGGGGAACACTGAAGCTTTCTTT.

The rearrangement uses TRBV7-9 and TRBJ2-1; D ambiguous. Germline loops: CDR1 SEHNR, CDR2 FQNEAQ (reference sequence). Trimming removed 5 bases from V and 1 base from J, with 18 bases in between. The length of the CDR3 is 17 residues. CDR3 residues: CASSPSRLTRSYNEQFF. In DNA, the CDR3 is TGTGCCAGCAGCCCCTCGAGGCTGACTCGATCCTACAATGAGCAGTTCTTC.

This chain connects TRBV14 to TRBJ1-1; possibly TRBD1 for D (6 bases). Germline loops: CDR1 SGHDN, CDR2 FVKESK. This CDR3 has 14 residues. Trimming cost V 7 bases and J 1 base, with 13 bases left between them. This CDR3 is CASTRGGKNTEAFF. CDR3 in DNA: TGTGCCAGCACGAGGGGGGGCAAGAACACTGAAGCTTTCTTT.

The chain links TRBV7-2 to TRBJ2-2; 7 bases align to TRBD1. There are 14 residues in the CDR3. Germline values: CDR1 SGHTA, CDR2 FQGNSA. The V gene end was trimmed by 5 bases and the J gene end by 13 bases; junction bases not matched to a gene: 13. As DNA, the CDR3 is TGTGCCAGCAGCCTGTCCCTTGGACAGGCTAGGCTGTTTTTT. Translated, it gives CASSLSLGQARLFF. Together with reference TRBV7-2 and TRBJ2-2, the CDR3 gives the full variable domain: GAGVSQSPSNKVTEKGKDVELRCDPISGHTALYWYRQSLGQGLEFLIYFQGNSAPDKSGLPSDRFSAERTGGSVSTLTIQRTQQEDSAVYLCASSLSLGQARLFFGEGSRLTVL.

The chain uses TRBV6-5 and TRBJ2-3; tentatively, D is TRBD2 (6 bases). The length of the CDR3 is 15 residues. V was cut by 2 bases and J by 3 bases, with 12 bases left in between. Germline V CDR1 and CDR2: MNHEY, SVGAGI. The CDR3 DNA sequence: TGTGCCAGCAGTTACAACGGGGGTTTGACAGATACGCAGTATTTT. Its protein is CASSYNGGLTDTQYF.

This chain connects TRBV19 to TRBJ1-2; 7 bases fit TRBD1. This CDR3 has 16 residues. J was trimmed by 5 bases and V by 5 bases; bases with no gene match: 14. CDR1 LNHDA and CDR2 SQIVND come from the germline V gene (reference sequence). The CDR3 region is CASSPGDRSGVYGYTF. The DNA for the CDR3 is TGTGCCAGTAGTCCAGGGGACAGATCCGGCGTGTATGGCTACACCTTC.

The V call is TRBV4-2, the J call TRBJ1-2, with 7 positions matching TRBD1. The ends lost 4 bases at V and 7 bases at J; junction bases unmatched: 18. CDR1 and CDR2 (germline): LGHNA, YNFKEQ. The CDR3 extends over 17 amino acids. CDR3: CASSPENLGGTGAGYTF. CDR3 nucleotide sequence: TGTGCCAGCAGCCCAGAAAATCTGGGGGGAACAGGGGCTGGCTACACCTTC.

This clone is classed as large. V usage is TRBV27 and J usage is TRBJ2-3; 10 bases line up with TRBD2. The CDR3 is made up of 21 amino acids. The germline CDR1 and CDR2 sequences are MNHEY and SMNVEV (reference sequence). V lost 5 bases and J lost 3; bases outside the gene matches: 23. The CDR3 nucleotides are TGTGCCAGCAGTAAACGAACCGGTAGGGCTAGCGGGGGCCCCGGGACAGATACGCAGTATTTT. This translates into CASSKRTGRASGGPGTDTQYF.

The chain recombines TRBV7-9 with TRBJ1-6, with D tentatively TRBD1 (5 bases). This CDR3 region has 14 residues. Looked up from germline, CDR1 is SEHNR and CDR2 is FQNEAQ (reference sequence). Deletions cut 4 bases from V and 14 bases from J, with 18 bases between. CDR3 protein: CASSSSGTSISLHF. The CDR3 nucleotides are TGTGCCAGCAGCTCCTCGGGGACTTCGATATCCCTCCACTTT.

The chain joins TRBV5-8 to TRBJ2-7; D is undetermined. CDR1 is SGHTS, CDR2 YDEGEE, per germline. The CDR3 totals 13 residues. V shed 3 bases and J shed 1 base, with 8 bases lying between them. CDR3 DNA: TGTGCCAGCAGCTACTTGGGGTCCTACGAGCAGTACTTC. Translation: CASSYLGSYEQYF.

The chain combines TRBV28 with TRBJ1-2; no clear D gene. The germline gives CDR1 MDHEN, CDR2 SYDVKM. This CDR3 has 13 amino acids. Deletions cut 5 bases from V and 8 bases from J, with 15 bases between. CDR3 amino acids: CASSAGPNGGYTF. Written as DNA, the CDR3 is TGTGCCAGCAGTGCCGGGCCCAACGGGGGCTACACCTTC.

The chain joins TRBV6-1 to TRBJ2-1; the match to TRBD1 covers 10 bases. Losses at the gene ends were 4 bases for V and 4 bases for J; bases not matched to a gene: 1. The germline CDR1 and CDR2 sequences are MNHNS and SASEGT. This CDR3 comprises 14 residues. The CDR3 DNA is TGTGCCAGCAGTGGACAGGGGGCTTACAATGAGCAGTTCTTC. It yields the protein CASSGQGAYNEQFF.

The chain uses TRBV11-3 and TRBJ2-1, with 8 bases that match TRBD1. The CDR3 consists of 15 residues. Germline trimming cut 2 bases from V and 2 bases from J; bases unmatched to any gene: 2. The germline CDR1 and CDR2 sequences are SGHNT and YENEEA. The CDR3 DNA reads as TGTGCCAGCAGCTTAAGACAGGGGACCTACAATGAGCAGTTCTTC. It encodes CASSLRQGTYNEQFF. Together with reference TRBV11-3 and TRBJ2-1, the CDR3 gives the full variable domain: EAGVVQSPRYKIIEKKQPVAFWCNPISGHNTLYWYLQNLGQGPELLIRYENEEAVDDSQLPKDRFSAERLKGVDSTLKIQPAELGDSAVYLCASSLRQGTYNEQFFGPGTRLTVL.

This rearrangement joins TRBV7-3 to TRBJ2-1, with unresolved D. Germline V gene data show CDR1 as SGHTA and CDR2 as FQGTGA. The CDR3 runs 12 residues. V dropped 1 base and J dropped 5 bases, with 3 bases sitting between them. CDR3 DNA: TGTGCCAGCAGCTTAAGGAACAATGAGCAGTTCTTC. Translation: CASSLRNNEQFF.

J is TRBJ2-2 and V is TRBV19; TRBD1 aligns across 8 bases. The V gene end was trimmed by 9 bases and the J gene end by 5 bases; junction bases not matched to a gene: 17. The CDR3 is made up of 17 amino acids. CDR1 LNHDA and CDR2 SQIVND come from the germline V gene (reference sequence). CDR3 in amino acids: CASVVRAGGAITGELFF. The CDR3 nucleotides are TGTGCCAGCGTCGTGAGGGCAGGGGGCGCAATTACCGGGGAGCTGTTTTTT.

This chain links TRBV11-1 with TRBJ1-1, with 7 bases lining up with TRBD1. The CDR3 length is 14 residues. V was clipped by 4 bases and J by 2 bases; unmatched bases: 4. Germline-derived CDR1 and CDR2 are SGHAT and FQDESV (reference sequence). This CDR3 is CASSSGQTNTEAFF. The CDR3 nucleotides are TGTGCCAGCAGCTCGGGACAGACCAACACTGAAGCTTTCTTT.

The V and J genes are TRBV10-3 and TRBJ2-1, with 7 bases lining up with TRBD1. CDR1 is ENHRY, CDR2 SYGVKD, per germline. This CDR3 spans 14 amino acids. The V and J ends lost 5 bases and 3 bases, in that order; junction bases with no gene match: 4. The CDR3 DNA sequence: TGTGCCATCAGTAACCCAGGGGGCTACAATGAGCAGTTCTTC. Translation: CAISNPGGYNEQFF.